This T cell receptor (beta chain) was recorded in a study of identical twins. Germline V gives CDR1 MNHEY, CDR2 SVGAGI. This CDR3 is 12 amino acids long. V was pared by 10 bases and J by 1 base, with 2 bases of the junction left unmatched. The authors used template switching to add a universal primer site and gave cDNA unique molecular identifiers. TCRdb called the 5' RACE reads again in MiXCR, with one record for every CDR3 protein. Of about 240,000 distinct CDR3 sequences listed, about 10% are singletons. The TCR comes from a man in his fifties or sixties in good health. Sequenced sample: memory T cells sorted from blood. The chain couples TRBV6-5 to TRBJ2-3; 7 nucleotides match TRBD1. The CDR3 DNA reads TGTGCCACCGGACAGGGCACAGATACGCAGTATTTT. This translates into CATGQGTDTQYF.